This T cell receptor (beta chain) emerged from a study of response to subunit inactivated influenza vaccine. Study outcomes and limitations: Authors suggested seasonal influenza vaccinations each recruit few new T cells.

With regard to this clonotype: Antigen unknown.

Trimming stripped 7 bases from V and 8 bases from J, with 11 bases between. This CDR3 region has 11 residues. Germline assignment: CDR1 MNHEY and CDR2 SVGAGI. MiXCR was run by TCRdb on the RT-PCR reads, yielding one entry per CDR3 protein. The table records hundreds of thousands of distinct CDR3 sequences, approximately 14% of them present only once. V and J are TRBV6-5 and TRBJ1-1, with D possibly TRBD1 on 6 matching bases. The source is a man aged 50-60 years who received an inactivated influenza vaccine. The material was PBMCs from blood, obtained approximately 15 days before vaccination. Here the CDR3 DNA reads TGTGCCAGCACCATTGGGACAGAAGCTTTCTTT. Its protein is CASTIGTEAFF.